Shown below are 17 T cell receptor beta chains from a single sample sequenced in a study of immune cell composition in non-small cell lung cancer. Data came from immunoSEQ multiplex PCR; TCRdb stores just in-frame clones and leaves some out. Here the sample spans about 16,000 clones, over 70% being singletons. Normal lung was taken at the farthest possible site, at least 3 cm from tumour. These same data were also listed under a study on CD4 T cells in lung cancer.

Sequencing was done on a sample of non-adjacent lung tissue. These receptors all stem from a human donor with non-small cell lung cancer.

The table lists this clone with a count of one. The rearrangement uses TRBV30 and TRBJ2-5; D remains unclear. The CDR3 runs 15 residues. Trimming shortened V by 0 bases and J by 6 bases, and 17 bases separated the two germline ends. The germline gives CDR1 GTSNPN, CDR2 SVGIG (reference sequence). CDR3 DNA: TGTGCCTGGAGTGTTAAGATGATCACAGAGAAGACCCAGTACTTC. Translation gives CAWSVKMITEKTQYF.

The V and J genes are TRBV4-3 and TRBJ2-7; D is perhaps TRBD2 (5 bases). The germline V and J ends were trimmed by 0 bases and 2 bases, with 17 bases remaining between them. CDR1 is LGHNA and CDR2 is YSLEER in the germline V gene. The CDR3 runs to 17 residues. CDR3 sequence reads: CASSQEAIASTTYEQYF. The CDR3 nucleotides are TGCGCCAGCAGCCAAGAGGCAATAGCGTCTACTACCTACGAGCAGTACTTC.

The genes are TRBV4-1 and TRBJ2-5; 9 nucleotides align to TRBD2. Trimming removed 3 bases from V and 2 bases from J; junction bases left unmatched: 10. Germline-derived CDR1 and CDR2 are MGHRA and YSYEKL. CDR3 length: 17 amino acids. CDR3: CASSQVRLAGAQETQYF. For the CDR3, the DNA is TGCGCCAGCAGCCAGGTCCGGTTAGCGGGGGCTCAAGAGACCCAGTACTTC.

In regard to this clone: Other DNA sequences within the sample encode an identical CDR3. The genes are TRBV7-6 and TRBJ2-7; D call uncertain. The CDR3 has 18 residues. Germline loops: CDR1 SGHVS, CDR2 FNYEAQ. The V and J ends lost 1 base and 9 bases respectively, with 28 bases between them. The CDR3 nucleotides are TGTGCCAGCAGCTTAGATCCCGGAGCCAGCAAACGCCTACAAAGGCAGTACTTC. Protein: CASSLDPGASKRLQRQYF.

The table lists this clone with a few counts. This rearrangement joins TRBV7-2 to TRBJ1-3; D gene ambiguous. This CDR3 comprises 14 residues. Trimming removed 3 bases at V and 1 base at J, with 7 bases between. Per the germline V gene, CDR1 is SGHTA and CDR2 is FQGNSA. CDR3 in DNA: TGTGCCAGCAGCTTTACCCGTTCTGGAAACACCATATATTTT. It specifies CASSFTRSGNTIYF.

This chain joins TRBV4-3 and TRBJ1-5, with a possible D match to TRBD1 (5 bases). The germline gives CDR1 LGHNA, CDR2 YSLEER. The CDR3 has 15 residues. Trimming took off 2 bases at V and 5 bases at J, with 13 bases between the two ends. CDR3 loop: CASSQYSGTHQPQHF. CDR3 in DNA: TGCGCCAGCAGCCAATACTCGGGGACCCATCAGCCCCAGCATTTT.

The CDR3 bases are TGTGCCAGCGGCCAGACAGAGGGCTATGGCTACACCTTC. Translation: CASGQTEGYGYTF. The chain links TRBV6-5 to TRBJ1-2; D perhaps matches TRBD1 (5 bases). V lost 8 bases and J 4 bases, leaving 14 bases between the germline ends. The CDR3 totals 13 residues. Germline V gives CDR1 MNHEY, CDR2 SVGAGI.

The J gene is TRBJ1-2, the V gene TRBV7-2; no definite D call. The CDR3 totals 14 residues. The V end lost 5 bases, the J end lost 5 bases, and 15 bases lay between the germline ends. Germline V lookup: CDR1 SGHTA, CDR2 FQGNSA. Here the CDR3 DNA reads TGTGCCAGCAGCCAGCAACAAGGGTTATATGGCTACACCTTC. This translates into CASSQQQGLYGYTF.

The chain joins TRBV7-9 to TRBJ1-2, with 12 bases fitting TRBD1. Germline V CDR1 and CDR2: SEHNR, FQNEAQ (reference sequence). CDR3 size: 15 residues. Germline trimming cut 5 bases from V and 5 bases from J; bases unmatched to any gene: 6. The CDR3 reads CASSPPGQGAYGYTF. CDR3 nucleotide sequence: TGTGCCAGCAGCCCACCGGGACAGGGGGCTTATGGCTACACCTTC.

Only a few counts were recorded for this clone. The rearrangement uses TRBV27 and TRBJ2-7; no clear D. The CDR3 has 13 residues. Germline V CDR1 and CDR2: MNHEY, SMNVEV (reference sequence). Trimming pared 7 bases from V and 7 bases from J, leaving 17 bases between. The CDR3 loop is CASNLAKGGEQYF. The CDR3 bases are TGTGCCAGCAATCTGGCTAAGGGTGGTGAGCAGTACTTC.

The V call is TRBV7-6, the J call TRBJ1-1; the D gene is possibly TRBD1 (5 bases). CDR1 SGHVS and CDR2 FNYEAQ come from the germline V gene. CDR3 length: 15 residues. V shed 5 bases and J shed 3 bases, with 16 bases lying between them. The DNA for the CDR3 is TGTGCCAGCAGCCTCCGAGCAAGGGGTCACACTGAAGCTTTCTTT. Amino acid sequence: CASSLRARGHTEAFF.

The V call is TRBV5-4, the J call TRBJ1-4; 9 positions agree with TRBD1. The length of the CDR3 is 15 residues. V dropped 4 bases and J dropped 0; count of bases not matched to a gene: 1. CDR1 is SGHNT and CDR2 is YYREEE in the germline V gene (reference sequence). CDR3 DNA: TGTGCCAGCAGCACAGGGGGCACAACTAATGAAAAACTGTTTTTT. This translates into CASSTGGTTNEKLFF.

CDR3 in amino acids: CASSSPLGLADTDTQYF. In DNA form, the CDR3 reads TGTGCCAGCAGCTCCCCCTTGGGACTAGCGGATACGGATACGCAGTATTTT. The rearrangement joins TRBV28 to TRBJ2-3; 11 bases map to TRBD2. CDR1 is MDHEN, CDR2 SYDVKM, per germline. V was clipped by 6 bases and J by 6 bases; unmatched bases: 14. The CDR3 is made up of 17 amino acids.

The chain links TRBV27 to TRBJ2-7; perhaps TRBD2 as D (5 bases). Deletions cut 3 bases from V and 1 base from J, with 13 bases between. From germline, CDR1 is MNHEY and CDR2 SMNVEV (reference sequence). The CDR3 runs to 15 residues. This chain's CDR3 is CASSFSGVRSYEQYF. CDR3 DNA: TGTGCCAGCAGTTTCTCCGGGGTCCGTTCCTACGAGCAGTACTTC.

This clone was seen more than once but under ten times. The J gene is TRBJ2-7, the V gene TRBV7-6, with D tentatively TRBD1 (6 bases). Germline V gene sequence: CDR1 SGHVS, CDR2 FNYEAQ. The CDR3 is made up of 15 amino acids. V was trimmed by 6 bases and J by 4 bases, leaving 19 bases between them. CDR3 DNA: TGTGCCAGCAGTTTTAGAGGGGGTAGTATATACGAGCAGTACTTC. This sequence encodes CASSFRGGSIYEQYF.

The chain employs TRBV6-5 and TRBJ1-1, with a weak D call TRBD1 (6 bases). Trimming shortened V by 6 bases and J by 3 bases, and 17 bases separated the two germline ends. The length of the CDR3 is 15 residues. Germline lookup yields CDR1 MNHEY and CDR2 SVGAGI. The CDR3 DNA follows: TGTGCCAGCAGGTCAGGGGAAGCTGTACACACTGAAGCTTTCTTT. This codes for CASRSGEAVHTEAFF.

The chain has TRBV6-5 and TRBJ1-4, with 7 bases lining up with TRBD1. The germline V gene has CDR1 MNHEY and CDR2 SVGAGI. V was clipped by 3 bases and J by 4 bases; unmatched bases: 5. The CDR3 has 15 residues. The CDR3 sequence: CASSYSRQGNEKLFF. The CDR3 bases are TGTGCCAGCAGTTATTCCCGACAGGGTAATGAAAAACTGTTTTTT.